These T cell receptor beta chains were read from a single sample in a study of T cells in Graves' hyperthyroidism and ophthalmopathy. Via MiXCR, TCRdb re-called the multiplex PCR reads, giving one row per CDR3 protein. The table has around 100,000 distinct CDR3 sequences, 45% to 50% seen once. Sequencing was performed on blood. These receptors originate from a man aged 40-49 years with Graves' hyperthyroidism. Each CDR3 is given with its conserved first and last residue. A D gene is named only where the DNA matches it firmly. Clone sizes are given selectively: once, few, many, or a class where the clone is expanded.

TRBV7-6	many	TRBD1	TRBJ2-7	CASSSTGGEQYF	TGTGCCAGCAGCTCAACAGGGGGTGAGCAGTACTTC
TRBV5-1	many	.	TRBJ2-4	CASSHPRGASKNIQYF	TGCGCCAGCAGCCACCCTCGGGGGGCGTCCAAAAACATTCAGTACTTC
TRBV7-9	.	TRBD2	TRBJ2-3	CVNSQGLAGADTQYF	TGTGTCAACAGCCAAGGACTAGCGGGGGCAGATACGCAGTATTTT
TRBV19	many	.	TRBJ1-1	CASSTTDRMNTEAFF	TGTGCCAGTAGTACCACTGACAGGATGAACACTGAAGCTTTCTTT
TRBV20-1	.	.	TRBJ2-1	CSARVGTGAVNEQLF	.
TRBV29-1	.	.	TRBJ2-1	CGVDRGMDEQFF	TGCGGCGTTGATAGGGGAATGGATGAGCAGTTCTTC
TRBV30	.	.	TRBJ2-2	CAWSLGYTGELFF	TGTGCCTGGAGTTTGGGTTACACCGGGGAGCTGTTTTTT
TRBV25-1	many	.	TRBJ1-5	CASSGGQLNQPQHF	TGTGCCAGCAGTGGAGGACAGTTAAATCAGCCCCAGCATTTT
TRBV6-5	few	TRBD1	TRBJ1-2	CASSPGQGDYGYTF	TGTGCCAGCTCACCGGGACAGGGGGACTATGGCTACACCTTC
TRBV2	.	TRBD2	TRBJ2-5	CATGTTQETQCF	TGTGCTACCGGGACTACACAAGAGACCCAGTGCTTC
TRBV19	.	.	TRBJ1-1	CVSNIGTGRGMNTEAFF	TGTGTCAGTAATATAGGAACAGGGAGGGGGATGAACACTGAAGCTTTCTTT
TRBV29-1	.	.	TRBJ2-1	CSSTGAGEQFF	TGCAGTTCCACGGGAGCCGGTGAGCAGTTCTTC
TRBV18	few	.	TRBJ2-7	CASSPPTPSYEQYF	TGTGCCAGCTCACCACCGACACCTTCCTACGAGCAGTACTTC
TRBV29-1	.	.	TRBJ1-5	CSVERETQHF	TGCAGCGTTGAAAGAGAGACCCAGCATTTT
TRBV12-3/TRBV12-4	many	.	TRBJ1-4	CASSFRDYGKLFF	TGTGCCAGCAGTTTCAGGGATTACGGAAAACTGTTTTTT
TRBV20-1	.	TRBD2	TRBJ2-3	CSAREVGAGTEQYF	TGCAGTGCTAGAGAGGTCGGAGCGGGGACTGAGCAGTATTTT
TRBV7-6	.	.	TRBJ2-7	CASSYDRSYEQYF	TGTGCCAGCAGCTACGACAGATCCTACGAGCAGTACTTC
TRBV4-2	many	TRBD1	TRBJ1-2	CASSQAAGTGVYGYTF	TGTGCCAGCAGCCAAGCTGCCGGGACAGGTGTCTATGGCTACACCTTC
TRBV7-2	.	.	TRBJ1-6	CAIEDRGARLNSPLHF	TGTGCCATCGAAGATAGAGGTGCTAGACTGAATTCACCCCTCCATTTT
TRBV7-6	many	.	TRBJ2-1	CASSTRTVEADEQFF	TGTGCCAGCAGCACCCGGACAGTTGAGGCGGATGAGCAGTTCTTC
TRBV28	.	.	TRBJ1-6	CASSQGAYNSPLHF	TGTGCCAGCAGCCAAGGGGCCTATAATTCACCCCTCCACTTT
TRBV2	.	TRBD2	TRBJ2-7	CASSPSAGELSYEQYF	TGTGCCAGCAGTCCATCAGCGGGGGAACTCTCCTACGAGCAGTACTTC
TRBV20-1	many	.	TRBJ1-1	CSAPDSANTEAFF	TGCAGTGCTCCGGACAGCGCGAACACTGAAGCTTTCTTT
TRBV2	.	TRBD2	TRBJ2-6	CASRPSSGQGTEAF	TGTGCCAGCAGACCCTCTAGCGGGCAAGGCACTGAAGCTTTC
TRBV2	once	TRBD2	TRBJ2-1	CASSEILADNEQFF	TGTGCCAGCAGTGAGATCCTAGCGGACAATGAGCAGTTCTTC
TRBV19	.	TRBD1	TRBJ1-1	CASRGTGVYTEAFF	TGTGCCAGTAGAGGGACAGGGGTGTACACTGAAGCTTTCTTT
TRBV20-1	.	.	TRBJ1-1	CSAVSPGTEAFF	TGCAGTGCCGTAAGTCCCGGGACTGAAGCTTTCTTT
TRBV10-3	.	.	TRBJ1-2	CAISQNRGSYGYTF	TGTGCCATCAGCCAAAATCGGGGTTCGTATGGCTACACCTTC
TRBV20-1	many	.	TRBJ2-1	CSAVYNGQFF	TGCAGTGCAGTATACAATGGGCAGTTCTTC
TRBV4-1	many	TRBD1	TRBJ1-6	CASSQPYRGGQGNSPLHF	TGCGCCAGCAGCCAGCCCTACCGGGGGGGACAGGGGAATTCACCCCTCCACTTT
TRBV5-6	many	.	TRBJ2-7	CASSLALADYEQYF	TGTGCCAGCAGCTTGGCCCTAGCCGACTACGAGCAGTACTTC
TRBV25-1	.	.	TRBJ2-1	CACSAREGPDLSYNEQFF	.
TRBV2	.	.	TRBJ1-2	CASGDAIISGNTF	TGTGCCAGCGGCGATGCGATTATCTCTGGAAACACCTTC
TRBV7-2	many	.	TRBJ1-4	CASSLLRDEKLFF	TGTGCCAGCAGCTTACTGCGGGATGAAAAACTGTTTTTT
TRBV6-1	many	TRBD1	TRBJ2-1	CASSADDRGNEQFF	TGTGCCAGCAGTGCAGATGACAGGGGCAATGAGCAGTTCTTC
TRBV20-1	many	.	TRBJ2-2	CSARENFQGGELFF	TGCAGTGCTAGAGAGAACTTCCAGGGCGGGGAGCTGTTTTTT
TRBV7-2	few	.	TRBJ2-6	CASSLPTF	TGTGCCAGCAGCCTACCGACTTTC
TRBV7-8	many	.	TRBJ2-1	CASSQDGAEQFF	TGTGCCAGCAGCCAAGACGGGGCTGAGCAGTTCTTC
TRBV13	many	TRBD2	TRBJ2-2	CASSSSWTSGRRHGELFF	TGTGCCAGCAGCTCATCCTGGACTAGCGGGAGACGGCACGGGGAGCTGTTTTTT
TRBV20-1	once	.	TRBJ1-2	CSAKGVYGYTF	TGCAGTGCTAAGGGAGTGTATGGCTACACCTTC
TRBV11-2	once	.	TRBJ2-3	CASSLDFRDSADTQCF	TGTGCCAGCAGCTTAGATTTCCGGGATTCGGCAGATACGCAGTGTTTT
TRBV24-1	.	.	TRBJ2-7	CATSEQGLGYEQYF	TGTGCCACCAGTGAACAGGGTCTGGGATACGAGCAGTACTTC
TRBV2	.	TRBD1	TRBJ2-7	CASSEQGASIMEQYF	TGTGCCAGCAGCGAACAGGGGGCCTCTATAATGGAGCAGTACTTC
TRBV6-6	once	TRBD2	TRBJ2-5	CASTRGGLAGLETQYF	TGTGCCAGCACTCGAGGTGGACTAGCGGGGTTGGAGACCCAGTACTTC
TRBV6-5	many	.	TRBJ2-2	CASSLGGFGELFF	TGTGCCAGCAGCCTCGGGGGTTTCGGGGAGCTGTTTTTT
TRBV5-6	many	TRBD2	TRBJ2-3	CASSLGLAGVSDTQYF	TGTGCCAGCAGCTTAGGACTAGCGGGAGTTTCAGATACGCAGTATTTT
TRBV4-1	.	.	TRBJ1-2	CATSQPASGVRNGYTF	TGCGCCACCTCCCAGCCCGCTTCGGGGGTCAGGAATGGCTACACCTTC
TRBV6-2/TRBV6-3	many	.	TRBJ1-1	CASSYRRAGNTEAFF	TGTGCCAGCAGTTACCGCAGGGCTGGGAACACTGAAGCTTTCTTT
TRBV25-1	.	.	TRBJ1-2	CASSEYGGGYTF	TGTGCCAGCAGTGAATATGGGGGTGGCTACACCTTC
TRBV20-1	many	.	TRBJ1-6	CSARASTVLGNSPLHF	TGCAGTGCTAGGGCGAGTACGGTACTGGGAAATTCACCCCTCCACTTT
TRBV7-8	many	TRBD2	TRBJ2-2	CASRAGENTGELFF	TGTGCCAGCAGGGCGGGGGAAAACACCGGGGAGCTGTTTTTT